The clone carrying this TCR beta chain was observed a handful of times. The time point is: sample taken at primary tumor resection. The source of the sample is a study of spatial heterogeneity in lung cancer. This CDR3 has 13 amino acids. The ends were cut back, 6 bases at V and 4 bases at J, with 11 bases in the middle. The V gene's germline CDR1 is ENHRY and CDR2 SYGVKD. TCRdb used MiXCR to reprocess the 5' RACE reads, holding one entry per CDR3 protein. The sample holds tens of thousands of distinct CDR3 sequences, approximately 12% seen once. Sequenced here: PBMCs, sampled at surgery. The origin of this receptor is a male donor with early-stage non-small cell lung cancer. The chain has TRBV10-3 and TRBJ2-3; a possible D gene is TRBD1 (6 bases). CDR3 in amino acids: CAIRDSASDTQYF. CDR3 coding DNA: TGTGCCATCAGGGACAGCGCATCAGATACGCAGTATTTT.